Below, 24 T cell receptor beta chains from the same sample are listed, as sequenced in a study of blood T cell repertoires in COVID-19 (dated by TCRdb to between 2020 and 2021). The library was produced with the immunoSEQ multiplex PCR assay. TCRdb holds this immuneACCESS table with in-frame rearrangements only. Some clones are missing; in checked studies, unresolved V genes explain under half, and the rest has no known cause. Within this sample are under 200,000 clones, with more than 75% of them counted one time only. The ten top clones hold approximately 2% of the sample. The sequencing sample was made of peripheral blood. All receptors derive from a man in his forties or fifties who had recovered from COVID-19.

V and J are TRBV5-1 and TRBJ2-2; 11 bases map to TRBD1. The germline V gene encodes CDR1 SGHRS and CDR2 YFSETQ. V lost 2 bases, J lost 7 bases, and 7 bases stayed unmatched. There are 16 residues in the CDR3. For the CDR3, the DNA is TGCGCCAGCAGCTTCTTCGGACAGGGGGCCGGCGGGGAGCTGTTTTTT. Amino acid sequence: CASSFFGQGAGGELFF.

V usage is TRBV11-2 and J usage is TRBJ2-2; 7 bases match TRBD1. Germline-derived CDR1 and CDR2 are SGHAT and FQNNGV. Trimming cost V 6 bases and J 2 bases; bases outside gene matches: 9. This CDR3 is 16 amino acids long. The CDR3 DNA reads TGTGCCAGCAGACCCGCGGTAGGGGGCAACACCGGGGAGCTGTTTTTT. Amino acids: CASRPAVGGNTGELFF.

V and J are TRBV5-1 and TRBJ1-1; D may be TRBD1 (5 bases). The germline V and J ends were trimmed by 0 bases and 4 bases, with 25 bases remaining between them. This CDR3 has 19 residues. CDR1 and CDR2 from the germline V gene are SGHRS and YFSETQ. CDR3 loop: CASSLAPTEVFRVATEAFF. DNA of the CDR3: TGCGCCAGCAGCTTGGCCCCGACAGAAGTATTTAGGGTGGCCACTGAAGCTTTCTTT. The full variable domain, its missing parts supplied by reference TRBV5-1 and TRBJ1-1, is KAGVTQTPRYLIKTRGQQVTLSCSPISGHRSVSWYQQTPGQGLQFLFEYFSETQRNKGNFPGRFSGRQFSNSRSEMNVSTLELGDSALYLCASSLAPTEVFRVATEAFFGQGTRLTVV.

V is TRBV30 and J is TRBJ1-1; D remains ambiguous. Trimming took 7 bases from V and 1 from J, leaving 7 bases between them. The CDR3 runs 11 residues. CDR1 and CDR2 from the germline V gene are GTSNPN and SVGIG (reference sequence). The CDR3 coding sequence is TGTGCCTCACAATGGAACACTGAAGCTTTCTTT. Protein product: CASQWNTEAFF.

This sequence joins TRBV15 and TRBJ2-5; 11 bases fit TRBD1. The V gene end was trimmed by 2 bases and the J gene end by 4 bases; junction bases not matched to a gene: 3. The CDR3 extends over 15 amino acids. Germline values: CDR1 LNHNV, CDR2 YYDKDF (reference sequence). CDR3 nucleotides: TGTGCCACCAGCAGACCGGGACAGGGGGGAGAGACCCAGTACTTC. It codes for CATSRPGQGGETQYF.

The chain joins TRBV29-1 to TRBJ1-6; TRBD1 aligns across 9 bases. V was clipped by 4 bases and J by 2 bases; unmatched bases: 0. The CDR3 has 14 residues. Per germline, CDR1 SQVTM and CDR2 ANQGSEA. CDR3 in DNA: TGCAGCGTTGGGACAGGGGCCTATAATTCACCCCTCCACTTT. The encoded protein is CSVGTGAYNSPLHF.

The rearrangement links TRBV27 to TRBJ1-2; D not certain. V lost 2 bases and J lost 8, with 18 bases in between. This CDR3 is 15 amino acids long. CDR1 and CDR2 (germline): MNHEY, SMNVEV (reference sequence). The CDR3 coding sequence is TGTGCCAGCAGTTTAACCCAGGCCTACGCGGGAGGCTACACCTTC. This sequence encodes CASSLTQAYAGGYTF.

The chain combines TRBV7-2 with TRBJ2-5, with D perhaps TRBD1 (7 bases). Germline CDR1 SGHTA, CDR2 FQGNSA. Trimming removed 2 bases at V and 1 base at J, with 14 bases between. The length of the CDR3 is 16 residues. The CDR3 loop reads CASSLMAGGFQETQYF. The DNA of the CDR3 is TGTGCCAGCAGCTTAATGGCAGGGGGGTTCCAAGAGACCCAGTACTTC.

This clone appeared a single time. The chain is built from TRBV3-1 (or the pseudogene TRBV3-2) and TRBJ2-5; 7 nucleotides agree with TRBD2. Per germline, CDR1 LGHDT and CDR2 YNNKEL (reference sequence). With 5 bases clipped from V and 1 base from J, the junction kept 4 bases outside the gene matches. The CDR3 consists of 14 residues. The chain's CDR3 is CASSLAGRQETQYF. In nucleotides, the CDR3 is TGTGCCAGCAGCTTAGCGGGCCGCCAAGAGACCCAGTACTTC.

The V and J genes are TRBV7-2 and TRBJ2-1; no definite D call. Trimming removed 7 bases at V and 6 bases at J, with 13 bases between. Germline CDR1 is SGHTA and CDR2 is FQGNSA. This CDR3 comprises 13 residues. The DNA for the CDR3 is TGTGCCAGCAAAGTTCTCGGGTCCAATGAGCAGTTCTTC. Amino acid sequence: CASKVLGSNEQFF.

A remark on this clone: The sample contains more than one DNA sequence encoding this CDR3. The J gene is TRBJ2-3, the V gene TRBV13, with TRBD2 matching over 10 bases. The V and J ends lost 5 bases and 1 base, in that order; junction bases with no gene match: 9. Per germline, CDR1 PRHDT and CDR2 FYEKMQ (reference sequence). There are 17 residues in the CDR3. CDR3 sequence (DNA): TGTGCCAGCAGCCTCAGGCTAGCGGGAGTCGGCACAGATACGCAGTATTTT. It yields the protein CASSLRLAGVGTDTQYF.

The chain combines TRBV10-3 with TRBJ2-3; perhaps TRBD2 as D (5 bases). The CDR3 is made up of 11 amino acids. With 10 bases removed from V and 5 bases from J, the gap between germline ends came to 10 bases. CDR1 is ENHRY, CDR2 SYGVKD, per germline. CDR3 DNA: TGTGCCACGGGGTCGGGAGATACGCAGTATTTT. Its translation: CATGSGDTQYF.

The chain is built from TRBV6-5 and TRBJ1-2; TRBD1 might be the D (5 bases). Germline values: CDR1 MNHEY, CDR2 SVGAGI. This CDR3 comprises 13 residues. Trimming removed 7 bases at V and 5 bases at J, with 14 bases between. The CDR3 DNA reads as TGTGCCAGCAAGCCCCGACAGATGTATGGCTACACCTTC. Translation gives CASKPRQMYGYTF.

The V and J genes are TRBV5-1 and TRBJ2-3, with 8 bases lining up with TRBD2. CDR3 length: 15 amino acids. The V and J ends lost 4 bases and 4 bases, in that order; junction bases with no gene match: 8. CDR1 and CDR2 from the germline V gene are SGHRS and YFSETQ. The CDR3 DNA reads TGCGCCAGCAGCCGGGAGGGGACCGGGGCAGATACGCAGTATTTT. Translating gives CASSREGTGADTQYF. The variable domain in full, completed from reference TRBV5-1 and TRBJ2-3, reads KAGVTQTPRYLIKTRGQQVTLSCSPISGHRSVSWYQQTPGQGLQFLFEYFSETQRNKGNFPGRFSGRQFSNSRSEMNVSTLELGDSALYLCASSREGTGADTQYFGPGTRLTVL.

The V gene is TRBV4-1, the J gene TRBJ1-5; 8 positions agree with TRBD1. J gave up 4 bases and V 0 bases, and 2 bases lay outside the gene matches. Germline CDR1 reads MGHRA; CDR2 reads YSYEKL. This CDR3 is built from 15 residues. The CDR3 protein is CASSQDDRGNQPQHF. The DNA for the CDR3 is TGCGCCAGCAGCCAAGACGACAGGGGTAATCAGCCCCAGCATTTT.

The chain employs TRBV21-1 and TRBJ1-5; the table's D call, TRBD1, was not checked against the DNA. TRBV21-1 corresponds to a pseudogene. This CDR3 is 17 amino acids long. The CDR3 sequence is CASSKMTLGQESQPQHF. CDR3 nucleotides: TGTGCCAGCAGCAAAATGACCCTGGGACAGGAAAGTCAGCCCCAGCATTTT.

The rearrangement joins TRBV6-5 to TRBJ1-1; perhaps TRBD1 as D (6 bases). CDR3 size: 12 residues. Germline lookup yields CDR1 MNHEY and CDR2 SVGAGI. The ends were cut back, 6 bases at V and 4 bases at J, with 9 bases in the middle. CDR3 amino acids: CASRDSVTEAFF. The CDR3 DNA reads TGTGCCAGCAGGGACAGTGTCACTGAAGCTTTCTTT.

This clone is classed as medium-sized. The gene calls are TRBV6-2 or TRBV6-3 and TRBJ2-2; TRBD1 aligns across 8 bases. This CDR3 contains 14 residues. The J segment lost 3 bases and the V segment lost 6 bases, leaving 3 bases of the junction unmatched. Looked up from germline, CDR1 is MNHEY and CDR2 is SVGEGT. Here the CDR3 reads CASSQGAHTGELFF. CDR3 in DNA: TGTGCCAGCAGCCAGGGGGCGCACACCGGGGAGCTGTTTTTT.

V gene TRBV19 combines with J gene TRBJ1-4; tentatively, D is TRBD1 (5 bases). Germline V lookup: CDR1 LNHDA, CDR2 SQIVND (reference sequence). CDR3 size: 12 residues. Trimming pared 7 bases from V and 13 bases from J, leaving 16 bases between. CDR3: CASTDQGRGLFF. The CDR3 DNA sequence: TGTGCCAGTACCGACCAGGGTCGTGGACTGTTTTTT.

The chain combines TRBV7-3 with TRBJ2-1; 9 nucleotides align to TRBD1. Looked up from germline, CDR1 is SGHTA and CDR2 is FQGTGA. The ends lost 5 bases at V and 2 bases at J; junction bases unmatched: 7. There are 16 residues in the CDR3. The CDR3, as DNA: TGTGCCAGCAGCATCACAGGGGGCTCGACCTACAATGAGCAGTTCTTC. Translation: CASSITGGSTYNEQFF.

The chain joins TRBV7-2 to TRBJ1-2, with 7 bases identical to TRBD1. Trimming removed 2 bases from V and 8 bases from J; junction bases left unmatched: 5. Germline CDR1 and CDR2: SGHTA and FQGNSA. The CDR3 totals 13 residues. DNA of the CDR3: TGTGCCAGCAGCTTAACCAGGGGGAACGGCTACACCTTC. It is translated as CASSLTRGNGYTF.

This clone was seen a few times. The chain combines TRBV19 with TRBJ2-6, with D perhaps matching TRBD1 (5 bases). CDR3 length equals 14 residues. Trimming cost V 4 bases and J 2 bases, with 6 bases left between them. CDR1 and CDR2 from the germline V gene are LNHDA and SQIVND (reference sequence). CDR3 sequence: CASSTRAGANVLTF. CDR3 in DNA: TGTGCCAGTAGTACCAGGGCTGGGGCCAACGTCCTGACTTTC.

The gene calls are TRBV15 and TRBJ2-3, with TRBD2 identical over 15 bases. V shed 1 base, J shed 3 bases, and the junction held 11 bases outside the gene matches. The V gene's germline CDR1 is LNHNV and CDR2 YYDKDF (reference sequence). The CDR3 length is 20 residues. CDR3 DNA: TGTGCCACCAGCAGAGCGGGACTAGCGGGGGGATTTATGAGAACAGATACGCAGTATTTT. Its protein product is CATSRAGLAGGFMRTDTQYF. Supplemented by reference TRBV15 and TRBJ2-3, the full variable domain reads DAMVIQNPRYQVTQFGKPVTLSCSQTLNHNVMYWYQQKSSQAPKLLFHYYDKDFNNEADTPDNFQSRRPNTSFCFLDIRSPGLGDTAMYLCATSRAGLAGGFMRTDTQYFGPGTRLTVL.

The table lists this clone with a count of one. V and J are TRBV25-1 and TRBJ2-7; 9 bases match TRBD1. The CDR3 is made up of 14 amino acids. With V trimmed by 3 bases and J by 5 bases, 5 bases remained unmatched. The germline V gene has CDR1 MGHDK and CDR2 SYGVNS. CDR3 bases: TGTGCCAGCAGTGACCTGGACAGGGGCAACGAGCAGTACTTC. Encoded protein: CASSDLDRGNEQYF.